This TCR beta chain is drawn from a study of cytomegalovirus exposure and HLA in healthy donors. Per the germline V gene, CDR1 is MNHNS and CDR2 is SASEGT. J lost 8 bases, V lost 4 bases, and 6 bases had no gene match. This CDR3 comprises 14 residues. 13 Jbeta primers and 60 Vbeta primers were used for the PCR. Some clones are missing from TCRdb's copy, which holds only in-frame ones; the method was immunoSEQ multiplex PCR. The table shows more than 90,000 clones, with approximately 80% occurring only once. The receptor was isolated from a man aged 25 to 40 in good health and CMV-seropositive. The chain has TRBV6-1 and TRBJ1-5, with 9 bases fitting TRBD1. Sequenced input: PBMCs. The DNA for the CDR3 is TGTGCCAGCAGTGGAACAGGGGGCAGGGAGCCCCAGCATTTT. Its translation: CASSGTGGREPQHF.